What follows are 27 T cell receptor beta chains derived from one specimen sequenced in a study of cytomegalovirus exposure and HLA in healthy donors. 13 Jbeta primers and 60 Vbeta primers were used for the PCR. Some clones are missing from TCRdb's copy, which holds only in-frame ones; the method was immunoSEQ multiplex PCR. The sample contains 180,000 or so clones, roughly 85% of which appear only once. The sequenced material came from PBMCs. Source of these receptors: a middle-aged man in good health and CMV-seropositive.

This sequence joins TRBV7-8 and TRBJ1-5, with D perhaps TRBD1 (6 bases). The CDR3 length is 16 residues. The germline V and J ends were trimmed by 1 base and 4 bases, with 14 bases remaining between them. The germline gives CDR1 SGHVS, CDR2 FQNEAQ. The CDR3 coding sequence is TGTGCCAGCAGCTTAGACAGGGTAGTTTATAATCAGCCCCAGCATTTT. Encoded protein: CASSLDRVVYNQPQHF. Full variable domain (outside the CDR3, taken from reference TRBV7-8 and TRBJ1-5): GAGVSQSPRYKVAKRGQDVALRCDPISGHVSLFWYQQALGQGPEFLTYFQNEAQLDKSGLPSDRFFAERPEGSVSTLKIQRTQQEDSAVYLCASSLDRVVYNQPQHFGDGTRLSIL.

CDR3 protein: CASSLRTGDYNEQFF. The CDR3 nucleotides read TGTGCCAGCAGCTTAAGGACAGGAGACTACAATGAGCAGTTCTTC. J is TRBJ2-1 and V is TRBV7-2, with 7 bases aligning to TRBD1. CDR3 size: 15 residues. The V gene's germline CDR1 is SGHTA and CDR2 FQGNSA. Trimming at V came to 2 bases and at J to 3 bases, leaving 4 bases not matched to a gene.

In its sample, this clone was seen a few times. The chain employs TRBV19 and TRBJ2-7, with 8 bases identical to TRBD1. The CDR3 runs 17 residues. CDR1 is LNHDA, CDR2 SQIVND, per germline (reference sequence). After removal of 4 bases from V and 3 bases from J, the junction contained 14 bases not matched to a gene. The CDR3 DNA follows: TGTGCCAGTAGTAGCAGGGGGCTGAGACCCGGAAACTACGAGCAGTACTTC. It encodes CASSSRGLRPGNYEQYF.

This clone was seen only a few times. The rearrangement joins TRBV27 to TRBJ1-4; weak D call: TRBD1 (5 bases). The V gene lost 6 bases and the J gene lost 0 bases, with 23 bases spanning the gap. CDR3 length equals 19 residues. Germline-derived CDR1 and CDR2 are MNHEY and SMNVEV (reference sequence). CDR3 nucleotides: TGTGCCAGCAGCCCCGATTCGGGCAGGGCTTTTTCAACTAATGAAAAACTGTTTTTT. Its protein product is CASSPDSGRAFSTNEKLFF.

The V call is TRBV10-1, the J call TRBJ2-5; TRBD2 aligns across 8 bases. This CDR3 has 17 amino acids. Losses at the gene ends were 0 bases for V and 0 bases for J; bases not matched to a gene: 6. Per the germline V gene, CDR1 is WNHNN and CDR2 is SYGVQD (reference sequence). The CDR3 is CASSESVSGEYQETQYF. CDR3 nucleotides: TGCGCCAGCAGTGAGTCGGTTAGCGGGGAGTACCAAGAGACCCAGTACTTC.

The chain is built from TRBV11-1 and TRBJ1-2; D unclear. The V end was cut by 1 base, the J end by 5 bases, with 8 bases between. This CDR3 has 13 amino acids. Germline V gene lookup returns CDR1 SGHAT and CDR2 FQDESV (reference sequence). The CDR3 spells CASSLGADYGYTF. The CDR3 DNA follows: TGTGCCAGCAGCTTAGGGGCAGATTATGGCTACACCTTC.

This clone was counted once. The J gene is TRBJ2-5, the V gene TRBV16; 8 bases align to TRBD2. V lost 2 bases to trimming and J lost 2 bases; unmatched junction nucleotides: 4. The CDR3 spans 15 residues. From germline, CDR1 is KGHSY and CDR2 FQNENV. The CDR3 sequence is CASSQGAGVQETQYF. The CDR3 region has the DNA TGTGCCAGCAGCCAAGGAGCGGGGGTACAAGAGACCCAGTACTTC.

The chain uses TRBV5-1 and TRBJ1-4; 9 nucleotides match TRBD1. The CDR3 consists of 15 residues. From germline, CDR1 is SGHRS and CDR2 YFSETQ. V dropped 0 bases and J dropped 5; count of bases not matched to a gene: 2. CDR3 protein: CASSLETGGNEKLFF. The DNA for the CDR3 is TGCGCCAGCAGCTTGGAGACAGGGGGGAATGAAAAACTGTTTTTT.

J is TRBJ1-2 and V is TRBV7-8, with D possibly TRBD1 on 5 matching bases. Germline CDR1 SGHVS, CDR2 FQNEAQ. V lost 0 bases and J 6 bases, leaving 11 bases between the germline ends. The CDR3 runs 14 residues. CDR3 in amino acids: CASSLAQGEDGYTF. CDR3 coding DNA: TGTGCCAGCAGCTTAGCGCAAGGGGAAGATGGCTACACCTTC.

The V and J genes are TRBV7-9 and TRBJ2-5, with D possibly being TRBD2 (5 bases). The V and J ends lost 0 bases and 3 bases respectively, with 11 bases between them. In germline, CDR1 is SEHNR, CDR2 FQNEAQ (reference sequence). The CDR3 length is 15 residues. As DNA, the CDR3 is TGTGCCAGCAGCTTAGCGCTGGGAGTAGAAGAGACCCAGTACTTC. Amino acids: CASSLALGVEETQYF.

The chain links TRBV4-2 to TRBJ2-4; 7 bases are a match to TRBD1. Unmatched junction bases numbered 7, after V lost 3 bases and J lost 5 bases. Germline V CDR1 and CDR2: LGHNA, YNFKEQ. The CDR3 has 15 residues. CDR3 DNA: TGTGCCAGCAGCCAGCATGGGGGACAGCAAAACATTCAGTACTTC. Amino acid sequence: CASSQHGGQQNIQYF.

CDR3 sequence reads: CASSPSGQLNEKLFF. CDR3 nucleotide sequence: TGTGCCAGCAGCCCCTCGGGACAGTTAAATGAAAAACTGTTTTTT. V is TRBV9 and J is TRBJ1-4, with TRBD1 matching over 7 bases. Looked up from germline, CDR1 is SGDLS and CDR2 is YYNGEE. The CDR3 is 15 amino acids. V shed 4 bases, J shed 5 bases, and the junction held 8 bases outside the gene matches.

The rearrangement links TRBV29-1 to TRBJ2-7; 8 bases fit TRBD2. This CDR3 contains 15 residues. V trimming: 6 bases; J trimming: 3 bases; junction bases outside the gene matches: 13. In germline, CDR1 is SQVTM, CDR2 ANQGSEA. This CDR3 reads CSVAAGGPGGYEQYF. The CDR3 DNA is TGCAGCGTGGCCGCGGGGGGCCCCGGGGGCTACGAGCAGTACTTC.

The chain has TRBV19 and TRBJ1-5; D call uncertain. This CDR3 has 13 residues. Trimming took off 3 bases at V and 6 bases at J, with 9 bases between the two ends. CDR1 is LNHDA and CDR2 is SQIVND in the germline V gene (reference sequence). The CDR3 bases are TGTGCCAGTAGTATCCGCCGGGGTCAGCCCCAGCATTTT. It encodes CASSIRRGQPQHF. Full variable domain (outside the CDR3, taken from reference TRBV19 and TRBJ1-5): DGGITQSPKYLFRKEGQNVTLSCEQNLNHDAMYWYRQDPGQGLRLIYYSQIVNDFQKGDIAEGYSVSREKKESFPLTVTSAQKNPTAFYLCASSIRRGQPQHFGDGTRLSIL.

The CDR3 coding sequence is TGTGCCATTCAGGGGACTAGCGGGGGGAGGAATGAGCAGTTCTTC. Translation: CAIQGTSGGRNEQFF. V usage is TRBV10-3 and J usage is TRBJ2-1, with 15 positions matching TRBD2. The germline CDR1 and CDR2 sequences are ENHRY and SYGVKD. This CDR3 has 15 residues. The ends lost 9 bases at V and 7 bases at J; junction bases unmatched: 7.

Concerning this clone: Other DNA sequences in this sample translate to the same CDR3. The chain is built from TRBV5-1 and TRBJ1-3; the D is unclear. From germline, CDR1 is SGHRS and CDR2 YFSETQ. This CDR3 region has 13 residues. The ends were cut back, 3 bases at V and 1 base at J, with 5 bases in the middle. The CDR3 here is CASSSSSGNTIYF. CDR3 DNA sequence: TGCGCCAGCAGCTCCTCTTCTGGAAACACCATATATTTT.

The CDR3 spells CASSGTSGGYNEQFF. The CDR3 DNA sequence: TGTGCCAGCAGCGGGACTAGCGGGGGTTATAATGAGCAGTTCTTC. The genes are TRBV6-5 and TRBJ2-1; TRBD2 aligns across 14 bases. After removal of 6 bases from V and 7 bases from J, the junction contained 5 bases not matched to a gene. CDR3 length: 15 amino acids. Germline V CDR1 and CDR2: MNHEY, SVGAGI.

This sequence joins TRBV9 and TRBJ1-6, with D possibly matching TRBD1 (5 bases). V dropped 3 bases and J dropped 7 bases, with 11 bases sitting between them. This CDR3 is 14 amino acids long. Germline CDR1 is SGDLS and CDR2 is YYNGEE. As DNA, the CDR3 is TGTGCCAGCAGCGCGCAGGGATCCAATTCACCCCTCCACTTT. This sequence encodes CASSAQGSNSPLHF.

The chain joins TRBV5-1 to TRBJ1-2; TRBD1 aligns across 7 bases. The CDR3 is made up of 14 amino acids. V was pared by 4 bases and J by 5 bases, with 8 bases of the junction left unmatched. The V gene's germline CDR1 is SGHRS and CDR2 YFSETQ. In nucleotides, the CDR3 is TGCGCCAGCAGCCGAGAGGGACAGCTATATGGCTACACCTTC. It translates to CASSREGQLYGYTF.

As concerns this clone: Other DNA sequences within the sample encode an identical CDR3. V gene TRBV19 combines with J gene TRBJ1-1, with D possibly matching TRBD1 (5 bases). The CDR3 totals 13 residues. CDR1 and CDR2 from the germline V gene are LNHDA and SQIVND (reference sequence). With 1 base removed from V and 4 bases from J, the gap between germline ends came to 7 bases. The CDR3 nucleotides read TGTGCCAGTAGTATAGGGGGGGGCACTGAAGCTTTCTTT. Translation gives CASSIGGGTEAFF.

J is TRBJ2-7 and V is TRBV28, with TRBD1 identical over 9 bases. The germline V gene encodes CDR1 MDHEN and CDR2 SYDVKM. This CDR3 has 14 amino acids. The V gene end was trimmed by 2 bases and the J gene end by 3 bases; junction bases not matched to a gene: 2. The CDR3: CASSLEGQGYEQYF. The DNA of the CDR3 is TGTGCCAGCAGTTTAGAGGGACAGGGCTACGAGCAGTACTTC.

The CDR3 DNA reads as TGTGCCTCAAAGAACGGAGGGGACCAAGAGACCCAGTACTTC. This encodes CASKNGGDQETQYF. The chain employs TRBV19 and TRBJ2-5; weak D call: TRBD2 (6 bases). The CDR3 runs 14 residues. V was trimmed by 11 bases and J by 0 bases, leaving 16 bases between them. Germline V gives CDR1 LNHDA, CDR2 SQIVND (reference sequence).

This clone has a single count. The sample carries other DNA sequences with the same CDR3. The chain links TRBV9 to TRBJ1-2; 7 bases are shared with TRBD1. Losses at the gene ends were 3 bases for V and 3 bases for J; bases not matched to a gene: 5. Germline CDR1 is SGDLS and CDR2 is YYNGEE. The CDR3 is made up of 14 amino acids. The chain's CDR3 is CASSEGQVDYGYTF. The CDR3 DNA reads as TGTGCCAGCAGCGAAGGACAGGTCGACTATGGCTACACCTTC.

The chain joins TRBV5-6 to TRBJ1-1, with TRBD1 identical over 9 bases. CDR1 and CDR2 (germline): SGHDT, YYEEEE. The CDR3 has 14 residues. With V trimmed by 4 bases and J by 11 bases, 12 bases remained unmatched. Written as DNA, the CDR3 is TGTGCCAGCAGCCCCGGGACAGGGATGATTGAGGCTTTCTTT. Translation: CASSPGTGMIEAFF.

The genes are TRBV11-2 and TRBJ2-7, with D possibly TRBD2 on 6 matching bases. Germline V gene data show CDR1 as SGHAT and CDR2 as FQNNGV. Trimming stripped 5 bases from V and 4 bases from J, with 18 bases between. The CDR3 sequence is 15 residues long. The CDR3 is CASSPSGQGGYEQYF. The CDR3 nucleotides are TGTGCCAGCAGCCCGAGCGGGCAGGGTGGTTACGAGCAGTACTTC.

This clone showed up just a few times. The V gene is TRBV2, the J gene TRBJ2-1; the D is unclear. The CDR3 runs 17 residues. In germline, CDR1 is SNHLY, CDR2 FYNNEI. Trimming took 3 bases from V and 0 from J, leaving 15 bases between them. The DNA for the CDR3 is TGTGCCAGCAGTGAGGTGTGGTTACCGAGCTCCTACAATGAGCAGTTCTTC. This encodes CASSEVWLPSSYNEQFF.

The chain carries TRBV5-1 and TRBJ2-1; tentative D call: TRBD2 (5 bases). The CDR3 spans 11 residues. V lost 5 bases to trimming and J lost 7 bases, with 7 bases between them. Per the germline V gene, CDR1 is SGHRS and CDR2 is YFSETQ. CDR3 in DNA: TGCGCCAGCAGAGAGGGAAATGAGCAGTTCTTC. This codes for CASREGNEQFF.